Listed below are T cell receptor beta chains from one sample, sequenced in a study of shared clonotypes between healthy human individuals. Profiling relied on immunoSEQ multiplex PCR, and the TCRdb table lists in-frame clones only, not all of them. Among about 1.5 million clones, 98% were seen once, and the ten largest hold around 0.47%. Sequencing was performed on naive CD4+ T cells sorted from blood. These receptors originate from a young man in good health. Each CDR3 is given with its conserved first and last residue. Fields, in order: V gene, J gene, D gene, clone size, CDR3 protein, CDR3 DNA. D genes are given only for firm matches. Only part of the rows carry a size: once, few, many, or a class if the clone is expanded.

V gene: TRBV9; J gene: TRBJ2-1; D gene: TRBD1; clone size: -; CDR3 protein: CASSRTTGRIEQFF; CDR3 DNA: TGTGCCAGCAGCCGCACGACAGGGCGCATTGAGCAGTTCTTC
V gene: TRBV7-2; J gene: TRBJ2-7; D gene: -; clone size: -; CDR3 protein: CASSLPAYEQYF; CDR3 DNA: TGTGCCAGCAGCTTACCGGCCTACGAGCAGTACTTC
V gene: TRBV6-1; J gene: TRBJ2-7; D gene: -; clone size: once; CDR3 protein: CASGPAVSYEQYF; CDR3 DNA: TGTGCCAGCGGACCAGCGGTTTCCTACGAGCAGTACTTC
V gene: TRBV7-9; J gene: TRBJ1-2; D gene: -; clone size: -; CDR3 protein: CASSWSEGYTF; CDR3 DNA: TGTGCCAGCAGCTGGTCGGAAGGCTACACCTTC
V gene: TRBV18; J gene: TRBJ2-1; D gene: TRBD2; clone size: -; CDR3 protein: CASSPNSGRGNEQFF; CDR3 DNA: TGTGCCAGCTCACCAAATAGCGGGAGGGGCAATGAGCAGTTCTTC
V gene: TRBV11-3; J gene: TRBJ2-4; D gene: -; clone size: -; CDR3 protein: CAVIKLIAKNIQYF; CDR3 DNA: TGTGCCGTCATTAAACTAATAGCCAAAAACATTCAGTACTTC
V gene: TRBV5-1; J gene: TRBJ2-3; D gene: TRBD1; clone size: -; CDR3 protein: CASSLYRGPDTQYF; CDR3 DNA: TGCGCCAGCAGCTTGTACAGGGGACCGGATACGCAGTATTTT
V gene: TRBV2; J gene: TRBJ2-3; D gene: TRBD1; clone size: -; CDR3 protein: CASSVDRGTDTQYF; CDR3 DNA: TGTGCCAGCAGTGTGGACAGGGGGACAGATACGCAGTATTTT
V gene: TRBV7-2; J gene: TRBJ1-3; D gene: TRBD1; clone size: -; CDR3 protein: CASSFRDRQHTIYF; CDR3 DNA: TGTGCCAGCAGCTTCCGGGACAGGCAACACACCATATATTTT
V gene: TRBV5-4; J gene: TRBJ2-1; D gene: -; clone size: -; CDR3 protein: CASSLVGGGTYNEQFF; CDR3 DNA: TGTGCCAGCAGCTTGGTTGGTGGGGGAACCTACAATGAGCAGTTCTTC
V gene: TRBV7-2; J gene: TRBJ2-5; D gene: -; clone size: -; CDR3 protein: CASSLSGFETQYF; CDR3 DNA: TGTGCCAGCAGCTTAAGTGGTTTTGAGACCCAGTACTTC
V gene: TRBV7-9; J gene: TRBJ1-5; D gene: TRBD1; clone size: -; CDR3 protein: CASSAWTGRGNQPQHF; CDR3 DNA: TGTGCCAGCAGCGCCTGGACAGGGAGGGGCAATCAGCCCCAGCATTTT
V gene: TRBV7-8; J gene: TRBJ2-2; D gene: TRBD2; clone size: -; CDR3 protein: CASSGTSGSGELFF; CDR3 DNA: TGTGCCAGCAGCGGGACTAGTGGGTCCGGGGAGCTGTTTTTT
V gene: TRBV7-6; J gene: TRBJ2-5; D gene: -; clone size: -; CDR3 protein: CASSLAHRETQYF; CDR3 DNA: TGTGCCAGCAGCTTAGCGCACCGGGAGACCCAGTACTTC
V gene: TRBV7-6; J gene: TRBJ1-3; D gene: -; clone size: -; CDR3 protein: CASSLGTGRGTIYF; CDR3 DNA: TGTGCCAGCAGCTTAGGAACAGGCCGAGGGACCATATATTTT
V gene: TRBV5-6; J gene: TRBJ2-3; D gene: -; clone size: -; CDR3 protein: CASSLPGQTTNTQYF; CDR3 DNA: TGTGCCAGCAGCTTGCCTGGCCAAACTACAAATACGCAGTATTTT
V gene: TRBV5-1; J gene: TRBJ2-7; D gene: TRBD1; clone size: -; CDR3 protein: CASSWDRQARSYEQYF; CDR3 DNA: TGCGCCAGCAGCTGGGACAGACAGGCCCGCTCCTACGAGCAGTACTTC
V gene: TRBV5-4; J gene: TRBJ1-4; D gene: TRBD1; clone size: -; CDR3 protein: CASSLETGDEKLFF; CDR3 DNA: TGTGCCAGCAGCTTGGAGACAGGGGATGAAAAACTGTTTTTT
V gene: TRBV28; J gene: TRBJ1-3; D gene: -; clone size: -; CDR3 protein: CASSLLFEESSGNTIYF; CDR3 DNA: TGTGCCAGCAGTTTATTATTCGAGGAAAGCTCTGGAAACACCATATATTTT
V gene: TRBV15; J gene: TRBJ2-1; D gene: -; clone size: -; CDR3 protein: CATSRDRRANEQFF; CDR3 DNA: TGTGCCACCAGCAGAGACCGGAGGGCCAATGAGCAGTTCTTC
V gene: TRBV6-5; J gene: TRBJ2-7; D gene: TRBD1; clone size: -; CDR3 protein: CASRQPGQGDYEQYF; CDR3 DNA: TGTGCCAGCAGACAACCGGGACAGGGGGACTACGAGCAGTACTTC
V gene: TRBV4-1; J gene: TRBJ2-3; D gene: TRBD2; clone size: -; CDR3 protein: CASSLTWTSGTDLGTQYF; CDR3 DNA: TGCGCCAGCAGCCTAACTTGGACTAGCGGGACTGACCTTGGTACGCAGTATTTT
V gene: TRBV15; J gene: TRBJ2-1; D gene: -; clone size: -; CDR3 protein: CATGTQANEQFF; CDR3 DNA: TGTGCCACCGGGACTCAGGCCAATGAGCAGTTCTTC
V gene: TRBV19; J gene: TRBJ2-7; D gene: -; clone size: -; CDR3 protein: CASSTLERKKQYF; CDR3 DNA: TGTGCCAGTAGTACCCTGGAGAGGAAAAAGCAGTACTTC
V gene: TRBV19; J gene: TRBJ1-1; D gene: -; clone size: -; CDR3 protein: CASTGRVNTEAFF; CDR3 DNA: TGTGCCAGTACCGGCAGAGTGAACACTGAAGCTTTCTTT
V gene: TRBV29-1; J gene: TRBJ2-7; D gene: -; clone size: -; CDR3 protein: CSVRRTLSSYEQYF; CDR3 DNA: TGCAGCGTCCGACGGACCCTAAGCTCCTACGAGCAGTACTTC
V gene: TRBV2; J gene: TRBJ2-4; D gene: TRBD2; clone size: -; CDR3 protein: CASSVTSGLAKNIQYF; CDR3 DNA: TGTGCCAGCAGCGTAACTAGCGGGTTAGCCAAAAACATTCAGTACTTC
V gene: TRBV18; J gene: TRBJ2-2; D gene: TRBD1; clone size: -; CDR3 protein: CASSLTDRAGTGELFF; CDR3 DNA: TGTGCCAGCTCCCTGACGGACAGGGCGGGTACCGGGGAGCTGTTTTTT
V gene: TRBV5-1; J gene: TRBJ1-1; D gene: -; clone size: -; CDR3 protein: CASSSGRSIEAFF; CDR3 DNA: TGCGCCAGCAGCTCGGGCCGATCGATTGAAGCTTTCTTT
V gene: TRBV15; J gene: TRBJ2-1; D gene: -; clone size: -; CDR3 protein: CATSSLGGDANEQFF; CDR3 DNA: TGTGCCACCAGCTCACTAGGGGGGGACGCAAATGAGCAGTTCTTC
V gene: TRBV27; J gene: TRBJ2-7; D gene: -; clone size: -; CDR3 protein: CASSLNPSKPYEQYF; CDR3 DNA: TGTGCCAGCAGTTTAAACCCTAGCAAGCCCTACGAGCAGTACTTC
V gene: TRBV6-1; J gene: TRBJ2-3; D gene: TRBD1; clone size: -; CDR3 protein: CASSDQTGPSTDTQYF; CDR3 DNA: TGTGCCAGCAGTGATCAGACAGGGCCTAGCACAGATACGCAGTATTTT
V gene: TRBV5-1; J gene: TRBJ2-5; D gene: -; clone size: -; CDR3 protein: CASSLVSRGETQYF; CDR3 DNA: TGCGCCAGCAGCTTGGTTTCTCGGGGAGAGACCCAGTACTTC
V gene: TRBV7-6; J gene: TRBJ2-6; D gene: -; clone size: -; CDR3 protein: CASSLESGRSGANVLTF; CDR3 DNA: TGTGCCAGCAGCTTAGAGTCAGGGCGCTCTGGGGCCAACGTCCTGACTTTC
V gene: TRBV13; J gene: TRBJ2-7; D gene: TRBD1; clone size: -; CDR3 protein: CASSLVDRGYEQYF; CDR3 DNA: TGTGCCAGCAGCTTAGTGGACAGGGGTTACGAGCAGTACTTC
V gene: TRBV27; J gene: TRBJ2-5; D gene: TRBD2; clone size: once; CDR3 protein: CASRGLAGVETQYF; CDR3 DNA: TGTGCCAGCAGGGGACTAGCGGGAGTAGAGACCCAGTACTTC
V gene: TRBV27; J gene: TRBJ2-7; D gene: TRBD1; clone size: -; CDR3 protein: CASSGPGSGQGVLSSYEQYF; CDR3 DNA: TGTGCCAGCAGTGGACCCGGAAGTGGACAGGGGGTGCTCAGCTCCTACGAGCAGTACTTC
V gene: TRBV2; J gene: TRBJ2-1; D gene: -; clone size: -; CDR3 protein: CASRRAFLGEHEQFF; CDR3 DNA: TGTGCCAGCAGGAGAGCTTTTCTGGGGGAGCATGAGCAGTTCTTC
V gene: TRBV7-2; J gene: TRBJ2-7; D gene: -; clone size: -; CDR3 protein: CASSLGRPYEQYF; CDR3 DNA: TGTGCCAGCAGCTTAGGCCGTCCCTACGAGCAGTACTTC
V gene: TRBV30; J gene: TRBJ1-5; D gene: TRBD1; clone size: -; CDR3 protein: CASSGGRVRQPQHF; CDR3 DNA: TGTGCCTCTTCAGGGGGCCGCGTTCGCCAGCCCCAGCATTTT
V gene: TRBV9; J gene: TRBJ2-6; D gene: -; clone size: -; CDR3 protein: CASSVNPRRATREEANVLTF; CDR3 DNA: TGTGCCAGCAGCGTAAATCCTCGTCGGGCTACCCGAGAGGAGGCCAACGTCCTGACTTTC
V gene: TRBV4-2; J gene: TRBJ1-5; D gene: -; clone size: -; CDR3 protein: CASSQDQGRGNQPQHF; CDR3 DNA: TGTGCCAGCAGCCAAGACCAGGGCAGGGGAAATCAGCCCCAGCATTTT
V gene: TRBV5-1; J gene: TRBJ1-3; D gene: -; clone size: -; CDR3 protein: CASSLAGGNTIYF; CDR3 DNA: TGCGCCAGCAGCTTGGCGGGCGGAAACACCATATATTTT
V gene: TRBV29-1; J gene: TRBJ2-7; D gene: TRBD2; clone size: -; CDR3 protein: CSVAFLAGVPYEQYF; CDR3 DNA: TGCAGCGTTGCTTTCTTAGCGGGAGTACCATACGAGCAGTACTTC
V gene: TRBV25-1; J gene: TRBJ2-2; D gene: TRBD2; clone size: -; CDR3 protein: CASSLAGGGELFF; CDR3 DNA: TGTGCCAGCAGCCTAGCGGGAGGCGGGGAGCTGTTTTTT
V gene: TRBV5-1; J gene: TRBJ2-1; D gene: TRBD2; clone size: -; CDR3 protein: CASSLFLAGSHEQFF; CDR3 DNA: TGCGCCAGCAGCTTGTTTCTAGCGGGATCACACGAGCAGTTCTTC
V gene: TRBV6-5; J gene: TRBJ2-7; D gene: -; clone size: -; CDR3 protein: CASSQTGYEQYF; CDR3 DNA: TGTGCCAGCAGCCAGACGGGCTACGAGCAGTACTTC
V gene: TRBV9; J gene: TRBJ2-7; D gene: -; clone size: -; CDR3 protein: CASNRGGPTVEQYF; CDR3 DNA: TGTGCCAGCAACAGGGGGGGTCCGACTGTCGAGCAGTACTTC
V gene: TRBV2; J gene: TRBJ2-1; D gene: -; clone size: -; CDR3 protein: CASSDRGISYNEQFF; CDR3 DNA: TGTGCCAGCAGTGATCGGGGGATCTCCTACAATGAGCAGTTCTTC
V gene: TRBV5-1; J gene: TRBJ1-4; D gene: -; clone size: -; CDR3 protein: CASSLLGTKEEKLFF; CDR3 DNA: TGCGCCAGCAGCTTGTTAGGGACAAAAGAAGAAAAACTGTTTTTT
V gene: TRBV4-3; J gene: TRBJ2-1; D gene: TRBD1; clone size: -; CDR3 protein: CASSQVGTDNNEQFF; CDR3 DNA: TGCGCCAGCAGCCAAGTCGGGACAGACAACAATGAGCAGTTCTTC
V gene: TRBV5-1; J gene: TRBJ2-1; D gene: TRBD2; clone size: -; CDR3 protein: CASSLGLAGADYNEQFF; CDR3 DNA: TGCGCCAGCAGCTTGGGACTAGCGGGAGCGGACTACAATGAGCAGTTCTTC
V gene: TRBV18; J gene: TRBJ2-7; D gene: -; clone size: -; CDR3 protein: CASSPPGFSSYEQYF; CDR3 DNA: TGTGCCAGCTCACCACCAGGGTTCAGCTCCTACGAGCAGTACTTC
V gene: TRBV9; J gene: TRBJ1-3; D gene: -; clone size: -; CDR3 protein: CASSEGAGGNTIYF; CDR3 DNA: TGTGCCAGCAGCGAGGGCGCGGGCGGAAACACCATATATTTT
V gene: TRBV5-1; J gene: TRBJ1-1; D gene: -; clone size: -; CDR3 protein: CASSFGSMNTEAFF; CDR3 DNA: TGCGCCAGCAGCTTCGGGAGCATGAACACTGAAGCTTTCTTT